The 30 T cell receptor beta chains below all came from one sample that was sequenced in a study of OX40 agonist ivuxolimab in advanced cancers. Repertoires were generated with immunoSEQ multiplex PCR, while TCRdb's copy carries only in-frame clones and drops some. The sample records more than 12,000 clones, about 69% being singletons. The source material was CD4+ or CD8+ T cells sorted from blood, sampled in a trial of the OX40 agonist ivuxolimab. All receptors derive from an adult with an advanced solid tumor such as melanoma, head and neck, liver or kidney cancer.

This clone was picked up one time. V usage is TRBV27 and J usage is TRBJ2-3; D unclear. Trimming took off 5 bases at V and 2 bases at J, with 11 bases between the two ends. The length of the CDR3 is 14 residues. CDR1 is MNHEY, CDR2 SMNVEV, per germline (reference sequence). CDR3 region: CASSELGSTDTQYF. The CDR3 DNA follows: TGTGCCAGCAGTGAACTCGGGTCCACAGATACGCAGTATTTT.

The V call is TRBV11-2, the J call TRBJ2-5, with D unclear. The J call is doubtful: the DNA matches TRBJ2-7 better. Germline assignment: CDR1 SGHAT and CDR2 FQNNGV. This CDR3 is built from 13 residues. The CDR3 region has the DNA TGTGCCAGCAGCTTACAGACCGCCTACGAGCAGTACTTC. It specifies CASSLQTAYEQYF.

This clone came up once. The chain is built from TRBV15 and TRBJ2-1; 7 nucleotides agree with TRBD1. Trimming removed 4 bases from V and 4 bases from J; junction bases left unmatched: 10. The CDR3 is made up of 16 amino acids. Looked up from germline, CDR1 is LNHNV and CDR2 is YYDKDF (reference sequence). CDR3 coding DNA: TGTGCCACCAGCACCCAGGACAGGTTCAATTACAATGAGCAGTTCTTC. Translated: CATSTQDRFNYNEQFF.

This chain links TRBV14 with TRBJ2-7, with TRBD2 identical over 8 bases. This CDR3 has 14 amino acids. Germline CDR1 is SGHDN and CDR2 is FVKESK. With 4 bases clipped from V and 1 base from J, the junction kept 3 bases outside the gene matches. CDR3: CASSLLAESYEQYF. CDR3 nucleotides: TGTGCCAGCAGCCTACTAGCGGAGTCCTACGAGCAGTACTTC.

This clone was seen a few times. The chain carries TRBV7-6 and TRBJ1-1; D not certain. The CDR3 contains 14 residues. Germline lookup yields CDR1 SGHVS and CDR2 FNYEAQ. V dropped 5 bases and J dropped 1 base, with 11 bases sitting between them. The DNA of the CDR3 is TGTGCCAGCAGCCCCGGACGGCCGAACACTGAAGCTTTCTTT. Translated: CASSPGRPNTEAFF.

Regarding this clone: Other DNA sequences in the same sample also yield this CDR3. V gene TRBV7-9 combines with J gene TRBJ2-6; 8 nucleotides line up with TRBD1. After removal of 5 bases from V and 4 bases from J, the junction contained 4 bases not matched to a gene. The CDR3 covers 15 residues. Looked up from germline, CDR1 is SEHNR and CDR2 is FQNEAQ (reference sequence). The CDR3 sequence: CASSPTGAGANVLTF. CDR3 in DNA: TGTGCCAGCAGCCCGACAGGGGCCGGGGCCAACGTCCTGACTTTC.

This clone was seen only once. CDR3 amino acids: CASSPTGVSTDTQYF. As DNA, the CDR3 is TGTGCCAGCAGCCCGACAGGAGTTAGCACAGATACGCAGTATTTT. The genes are TRBV7-9 and TRBJ2-3, with D possibly TRBD1 on 6 matching bases. Germline V CDR1 and CDR2: SEHNR, FQNEAQ (reference sequence). The CDR3 totals 15 residues. Trimming removed 5 bases at V and 0 bases at J, with 12 bases between.

This clone has more than one count but fewer than ten. The chain uses TRBV7-9 and TRBJ2-7, with D perhaps matching TRBD1 (5 bases). V was trimmed by 6 bases and J by 6 bases, leaving 24 bases between them. The CDR3 is 16 amino acids. Germline V gene sequence: CDR1 SEHNR, CDR2 FQNEAQ (reference sequence). CDR3 in DNA: TGTGCCAGCAGTTTTTCTTTGACAGCCGAAAAGGGCGAGCAGTACTTC. Translation: CASSFSLTAEKGEQYF.

By sample share, this clone is large (0.1 to 1%). This rearrangement joins TRBV21-1 to TRBJ1-5. TRBV21-1 is an annotated pseudogene. The length of the CDR3 is 17 residues. The CDR3 bases are TGTGCCAGCAGCAGACAGCTTAGGGGGGGGGCGAGGCAGCCCCAGCATTTT. It yields the protein CASSRQLRGGARQPQHF.

This chain connects TRBV6-4 to TRBJ2-3; 9 bases line up with TRBD2. The V gene end was trimmed by 3 bases and the J gene end by 4 bases; junction bases not matched to a gene: 5. This CDR3 contains 15 residues. Germline CDR1 MRHNA, CDR2 SNTAGT. The CDR3 DNA reads TGTGCCAGCAGTGAGCGCGGGAGGGCATCAGATACGCAGTATTTT. Protein product: CASSERGRASDTQYF.

The gene calls are TRBV27 and TRBJ1-6, with D perhaps TRBD1 (5 bases). There are 15 residues in the CDR3. Deletions cut 5 bases from V and 4 bases from J, with 12 bases between. Germline V CDR1 and CDR2: MNHEY, SMNVEV (reference sequence). The CDR3 protein is CASSNRDGYNSPLHF. The CDR3 nucleotides are TGTGCCAGCAGTAACCGGGACGGATATAATTCACCCCTCCACTTT.

The rearrangement links TRBV27 to TRBJ2-7; D is possibly TRBD1 or TRBD2 (5 bases each). The CDR3 sequence is 14 residues long. CDR1 and CDR2 (germline): MNHEY, SMNVEV (reference sequence). The ends were cut back, 8 bases at V and 3 bases at J, with 17 bases in the middle. The CDR3: CASGPWGSGYEQYF. The CDR3 nucleotides are TGTGCCAGCGGGCCCTGGGGGTCTGGCTACGAGCAGTACTTC.

V gene TRBV21-1 combines with J gene TRBJ1-3; TRBD1, as called in the table, went unchecked against the DNA. TRBV21-1 is a listed pseudogene. This CDR3 comprises 17 residues. The CDR3 reads CASSTRGQESSGNTIYF. The CDR3 nucleotides are TGTGCCAGCAGCACTAGGGGACAGGAGAGCTCTGGAAACACCATATATTTT.

Here the CDR3 reads CASSSVLAGNHNEQFF. In DNA form, the CDR3 reads TGTGCCAGCAGCTCGGTACTAGCGGGAAACCACAATGAGCAGTTCTTC. This chain links TRBV7-9 with TRBJ2-1, with 10 bases aligning to TRBD2. Germline V gives CDR1 SEHNR, CDR2 FQNEAQ (reference sequence). The CDR3 has 16 amino acids. V shed 4 bases and J 5 bases; nucleotides not matched to a gene: 8. Full variable domain (rest looked up from reference TRBV7-9 and TRBJ2-1): DTGVSQNPRHKITKRGQNVTFRCDPISEHNRLYWYRQTLGQGPEFLTYFQNEAQLEKSRLLSDRFSAERPKGSFSTLEIQRTEQGDSAMYLCASSSVLAGNHNEQFFGPGTRLTVL.

This clone has a handful of counts. The chain couples TRBV19 to TRBJ2-2; 7 positions match TRBD2. J lost 4 bases, V lost 5 bases, and 7 bases had no gene match. Germline-derived CDR1 and CDR2 are LNHDA and SQIVND (reference sequence). This CDR3 is built from 15 residues. In DNA, the CDR3 is TGTGCCAGTAGTCCCGAAGCGGGAATCACCGGGGAGCTGTTTTTT. Its translation: CASSPEAGITGELFF.

The rearrangement uses TRBV6-4 and TRBJ2-7; TRBD1 agrees at 9 bases. The germline CDR1 and CDR2 sequences are MRHNA and SNTAGT. V dropped 6 bases and J dropped 1; count of bases not matched to a gene: 10. The CDR3 runs to 16 residues. The CDR3 loop is CASSSSIGTGSYEQYF. Written as DNA, the CDR3 is TGTGCCAGCAGCTCTTCAATCGGGACAGGGTCCTACGAGCAGTACTTC.

The chain's CDR3 is CASSEFNRVSSDYEQYF. The CDR3 nucleotides are TGTGCCAGCAGTGAATTTAACAGGGTCTCCAGTGACTACGAGCAGTACTTC. V is TRBV6-1 and J is TRBJ2-7, with D perhaps TRBD1 (6 bases). Germline CDR1 reads MNHNS; CDR2 reads SASEGT. This CDR3 has 17 residues. V lost 2 bases to trimming and J lost 3 bases, with 20 bases between them.

This clone is medium-sized (0.01 to 0.1%). The chain uses TRBV28 and TRBJ1-2; D ambiguous. The length of the CDR3 is 15 residues. V was cut by 3 bases and J by 1 base, with 12 bases left in between. Germline V CDR1 and CDR2: MDHEN, SYDVKM. The DNA for the CDR3 is TGTGCCAGCAGTTTCCCCGCAATCGGTAACTATGGCTACACCTTC. This sequence encodes CASSFPAIGNYGYTF.

DNA of the CDR3: TGTGCCAGCAGACCCAACAGGGGCACTGAAGCTTTCTTT. Protein: CASRPNRGTEAFF. This chain connects TRBV6-5 to TRBJ1-1; 7 bases fit TRBD1. V was pared by 6 bases and J by 4 bases, with 5 bases of the junction left unmatched. Germline CDR1 reads MNHEY; CDR2 reads SVGAGI. The CDR3 totals 13 residues.

Here the CDR3 DNA reads TGCGCCAGCAGCCAAGAGACTAGCGGGGGGCTCAATGAGCAGTTCTTC. Translated, it gives CASSQETSGGLNEQFF. The chain has TRBV4-3 and TRBJ2-1, with 13 bases matching TRBD2. CDR1 and CDR2 (germline): LGHNA, YSLEER. V lost 0 bases to trimming and J lost 6 bases; unmatched junction nucleotides: 2. The CDR3 loop spans 16 amino acids.

The chain employs TRBV27 and TRBJ2-7; perhaps TRBD1 as D (6 bases). The CDR3 runs 13 residues. Germline assignment: CDR1 MNHEY and CDR2 SMNVEV (reference sequence). The ends were cut back, 8 bases at V and 5 bases at J, with 16 bases in the middle. For the CDR3, the DNA is TGTGCCAGCCTAGCAAGGGGGTCCCACGAGCAGTACTTC. This gives the protein CASLARGSHEQYF.

The chain joins TRBV5-4 to TRBJ2-7; TRBD1 agrees at 8 bases. Germline loops: CDR1 SGHNT, CDR2 YYREEE (reference sequence). Trimming at V came to 0 bases and at J to 0 bases, leaving 2 bases not matched to a gene. The CDR3 contains 15 residues. CDR3 residues: CASSLGQGHSYEQYF. The CDR3 coding sequence is TGTGCCAGCAGCTTGGGACAGGGGCACTCCTACGAGCAGTACTTC.

The chain couples TRBV19 to TRBJ2-1; D could derive from TRBD1 or TRBD2 (7 bases each). The CDR3 is 13 residues long. The germline CDR1 and CDR2 sequences are LNHDA and SQIVND (reference sequence). Trimming took off 6 bases at V and 8 bases at J, with 14 bases between the two ends. CDR3 DNA sequence: TGTGCCAGTAGCCAACAGGGGAGGGATGAGCAGTTCTTC. Translated, it gives CASSQQGRDEQFF.

The chain employs TRBV7-6 and TRBJ1-4; a possible D gene is TRBD1 (5 bases). This CDR3 has 16 residues. Per germline, CDR1 SGHVS and CDR2 FNYEAQ. V lost 5 bases, J lost 0 bases, and 13 bases lay in between. The CDR3 DNA reads as TGTGCCAGCAGCGCAAAGACAGACCCAACTAATGAAAAACTGTTTTTT. It codes for CASSAKTDPTNEKLFF.

Worth noting for this clone: At one boundary the junction diverges from the germline segment, which might be a read error. The genes are TRBV19 and TRBJ2-3; D not certain. Germline CDR1 reads LNHDA; CDR2 reads SQIVND (reference sequence). The CDR3 has 13 residues. CDR3 nucleotide sequence: TGTGCCAGTAGCCGAGTGAGCACGGATACGCAGTATTTT. It yields the protein CASSRVSTDTQYF.

This chain links TRBV2 with TRBJ1-3; maybe TRBD1 (5 bases). Germline V lookup: CDR1 SNHLY, CDR2 FYNNEI. V was trimmed by 4 bases and J by 4 bases, leaving 14 bases between them. The CDR3 runs 15 residues. The CDR3 sequence: CASSGTLGLGNTIYF. CDR3 in DNA: TGTGCCAGCAGTGGGACCTTGGGGCTCGGAAACACCATATATTTT.

This clone was counted only a few times. The CDR3 DNA is TGTGCCAGCAGCCCGCAGCAGGGTTCATACGAGCAGTACTTC. Encoded protein: CASSPQQGSYEQYF. J is TRBJ2-7 and V is TRBV11-3; the D gene is possibly TRBD1 (5 bases). Trimming cost V 5 bases and J 4 bases, with 15 bases left between them. The germline V gene encodes CDR1 SGHNT and CDR2 YENEEA. CDR3 length: 14 amino acids.

The genes are TRBV4-1 and TRBJ2-1; 9 positions agree with TRBD2. Germline CDR1 and CDR2: MGHRA and YSYEKL. The CDR3 covers 18 residues. V dropped 1 base and J dropped 3; count of bases not matched to a gene: 10. CDR3 region: CASSQVEGSGSSYNEQFF. DNA of the CDR3: TGCGCCAGCAGCCAAGTCGAGGGTAGCGGGAGTAGCTACAATGAGCAGTTCTTC.

V usage is TRBV9 and J usage is TRBJ2-7; the D gene is possibly TRBD1 (7 bases). Trimming stripped 3 bases from V and 5 bases from J, with 18 bases between. The germline V gene has CDR1 SGDLS and CDR2 YYNGEE. CDR3 size: 15 residues. CDR3: CASSADGSGGNEQYF. CDR3 DNA sequence: TGTGCCAGCAGCGCAGACGGGTCAGGGGGGAACGAGCAGTACTTC.

This clone appeared a single time. The chain employs TRBV4-2 and TRBJ1-2, with D hard to call. The V end lost 0 bases, the J end lost 4 bases, and 18 bases lay between the germline ends. From germline, CDR1 is LGHNA and CDR2 YNFKEQ. This CDR3 comprises 17 residues. CDR3 DNA: TGTGCCAGCAGCCAAGATCCGGCAGGTCGCGTGCCCTATGGCTACACCTTC. Amino acids: CASSQDPAGRVPYGYTF.